The 20 T cell receptor beta chains in this list originate from one sample, sequenced in a study of Ad26.COV2.S vaccination and SARS-CoV-2 variants. Assay: immunoSEQ multiplex PCR; the TCRdb copy retains only in-frame clones and omits some. The data show more than 150,000 clones, 87% seen once. The specimen comprised peripheral blood, sampled after recovery from COVID-19. These TCRs come from a human donor who had recovered from COVID-19.

The chain recombines TRBV25-1 with TRBJ2-5; D unresolved. Looked up from germline, CDR1 is MGHDK and CDR2 is SYGVNS. The CDR3 covers 15 residues. Trimming stripped 3 bases from V and 2 bases from J, with 13 bases between. CDR3 sequence (DNA): TGTGCCAGCAGTGACCCGGGCCCACAACAAGAGACCCAGTACTTC. Its translation is CASSDPGPQQETQYF.

This clone was seen only a few times. The chain uses TRBV29-1 and TRBJ1-2; perhaps TRBD1 as D (5 bases). Trimming took 6 bases from V and 4 from J, leaving 12 bases between them. Germline CDR1 reads SQVTM; CDR2 reads ANQGSEA. This CDR3 is 12 amino acids long. CDR3 in DNA: TGCAGCGTGGGGGGTTTTAGCTATGGCTACACCTTC. Its protein product is CSVGGFSYGYTF.

This clone has a single count. The chain carries TRBV19 and TRBJ2-3, with 11 bases identical to TRBD2. CDR3 length equals 17 residues. The V gene's germline CDR1 is LNHDA and CDR2 SQIVND (reference sequence). V gave up 5 bases and J gave up 6 bases; unmatched junction bases: 13. CDR3: CASSSTRLAGNYDTQYF. Written as DNA, the CDR3 is TGTGCCAGTAGTTCTACACGACTAGCGGGAAACTACGATACGCAGTATTTT.

The rearrangement joins TRBV15 to TRBJ2-5; D may be TRBD1 (6 bases). Between the trimmed V and J ends, which lost 2 bases and 4 bases, there was a span of 11 bases. Germline V gene lookup returns CDR1 LNHNV and CDR2 YYDKDF (reference sequence). The CDR3 runs to 14 residues. Here the CDR3 reads CATSRLDSLETQYF. Written as DNA, the CDR3 is TGTGCCACCAGCAGATTGGACAGCTTAGAGACCCAGTACTTC. The variable domain in full, with the rest retrieved from reference TRBV15 and TRBJ2-5, is DAMVIQNPRYQVTQFGKPVTLSCSQTLNHNVMYWYQQKSSQAPKLLFHYYDKDFNNEADTPDNFQSRRPNTSFCFLDIRSPGLGDTAMYLCATSRLDSLETQYFGPGTRLLVL.

This chain joins TRBV7-9 and TRBJ2-2; the D gene is possibly TRBD1 (5 bases). The CDR3 is 16 residues long. Trimming shortened V by 5 bases and J by 1 base, and 14 bases separated the two germline ends. Germline V gene sequence: CDR1 SEHNR, CDR2 FQNEAQ (reference sequence). The DNA for the CDR3 is TGTGCCAGCAGCGCGCCAGGGTGGGTGAACACCGGGGAGCTGTTTTTT. Translated: CASSAPGWVNTGELFF.

The rearrangement uses TRBV21-1 and TRBJ2-1; the table's TRBD2 call for D was not verified on the DNA. TRBV21-1 is a documented pseudogene. The CDR3 is made up of 12 amino acids. CDR3 sequence (DNA): TGTGCCAGCAGCATCCAAAGGGAGGAGCAGTTCTTC. Its protein is CASSIQREEQFF.

The chain couples TRBV3-1 (or the pseudogene TRBV3-2) to TRBJ2-5; D unclear. Looked up from germline, CDR1 is LGHDT and CDR2 is YNNKEL (reference sequence). The V and J ends lost 4 bases and 4 bases respectively, with 13 bases between them. This CDR3 spans 14 amino acids. The DNA of the CDR3 is TGTGCCAGCAGCCCCCCTCGACGACGAGAGACCCAGTACTTC. It yields the protein CASSPPRRRETQYF.

The CDR3 DNA follows: TGTGCCTGGAGTAGCACAGATACGCAGTATTTT. Translation gives CAWSSTDTQYF. The chain joins TRBV30 to TRBJ2-3; the D is unclear. The length of the CDR3 is 11 residues. Germline assignment: CDR1 GTSNPN and CDR2 SVGIG (reference sequence). Deletions cut 2 bases from V and 0 bases from J, with 0 bases between.

Details on this clone: One junction end disagrees with the germline gene, perhaps due to a read error. J is TRBJ2-7 and V is TRBV19; TRBD1 matches at 7 bases. The germline V gene encodes CDR1 LNHDA and CDR2 SQIVND (reference sequence). The length of the CDR3 is 13 residues. CDR3 nucleotides: TGTGCCGGTAGCCGGGACAGATCCTACGAGCAGTACTTC. Protein sequence: CAGSRDRSYEQYF.

The chain couples TRBV5-1 to TRBJ2-7; tentative D call: TRBD1 (5 bases). In germline, CDR1 is SGHRS, CDR2 YFSETQ. The V end was cut by 0 bases, the J end by 6 bases, with 13 bases between. This CDR3 has 14 amino acids. The CDR3 protein is CASSLEFRVGEQYF. CDR3 coding DNA: TGCGCCAGCAGCTTGGAGTTCAGGGTGGGCGAGCAGTACTTC.

CDR3 region: CASSPSASGKVEQYF. The CDR3 bases are TGTGCCAGCAGCCCCTCTGCTAGCGGGAAGGTCGAGCAGTACTTC. V usage is TRBV11-2 and J usage is TRBJ2-7; 9 nucleotides line up with TRBD2. The CDR3 is made up of 15 amino acids. CDR1 is SGHAT, CDR2 FQNNGV, per germline. Losses at the gene ends were 5 bases for V and 6 bases for J; bases not matched to a gene: 11.

J is TRBJ1-6 and V is TRBV5-6; no clear D. V lost 3 bases to trimming and J lost 9 bases, with 16 bases between them. The CDR3 runs to 15 residues. Germline V gene data show CDR1 as SGHDT and CDR2 as YYEEEE. The CDR3 DNA reads TGTGCCAGCAGCTGGCGGACCCCGGGCGGTTCACCCCTCCACTTT. Its translation is CASSWRTPGGSPLHF.

This clone was observed a single time. The CDR3 region is CASSPRLIPQLRDTQYF. As DNA, the CDR3 is TGTGCCAGCAGCCCCCGACTGATACCTCAACTACGAGATACGCAGTATTTT. The chain recombines TRBV5-5 with TRBJ2-3, with unresolved D. V lost 4 bases and J lost 5, with 23 bases in between. This CDR3 has 17 residues. Germline values: CDR1 SGHKS, CDR2 YYEKEE (reference sequence). Full variable domain (missing parts from reference TRBV5-5 and TRBJ2-3): DAGVTQSPTHLIKTRGQQVTLRCSPISGHKSVSWYQQVLGQGPQFIFQYYEKEERGRGNFPDRFSARQFPNYSSELNVNALLLGDSALYLCASSPRLIPQLRDTQYFGPGTRLTVL.

The V and J genes are TRBV27 and TRBJ2-3; a possible D gene is TRBD2 (6 bases). Germline CDR1 MNHEY, CDR2 SMNVEV (reference sequence). Trimming left V 1 base short and J 2 bases short, with 10 bases between. The CDR3 consists of 15 residues. CDR3 sequence: CASSLLLAPTDTQYF. The DNA for the CDR3 is TGTGCCAGCAGTTTATTGCTAGCGCCCACAGATACGCAGTATTTT.

The chain employs TRBV28 and TRBJ1-2; 7 nucleotides align to TRBD1. Trimming took 7 bases from V and 1 from J; bases not matched to a gene: 9. Germline values: CDR1 MDHEN, CDR2 SYDVKM. This CDR3 comprises 15 residues. CDR3 DNA: TGTGCCAGCAACTCGGGAGGACAGGTTAACTATGGCTACACCTTC. Translating gives CASNSGGQVNYGYTF.

V is TRBV29-1 and J is TRBJ1-2; TRBD1 is a possible D gene (5 bases). Deletions cut 4 bases from V and 6 bases from J, with 9 bases between. Germline lookup yields CDR1 SQVTM and CDR2 ANQGSEA. This CDR3 contains 11 residues. CDR3 sequence reads: CSVVSGNGYTF. CDR3 coding DNA: TGCAGCGTTGTCTCAGGGAATGGCTACACCTTC.

The chain recombines TRBV19 with TRBJ1-1; unclear D gene. Trimming pared 3 bases from V and 0 bases from J, leaving 8 bases between. This CDR3 has 14 amino acids. The germline CDR1 and CDR2 sequences are LNHDA and SQIVND (reference sequence). The CDR3 DNA follows: TGTGCCAGTAGTATCCGTGGCCTGAACACTGAAGCTTTCTTT. Its translation: CASSIRGLNTEAFF.

The chain has TRBV27 and TRBJ2-1; D uncertain. From germline, CDR1 is MNHEY and CDR2 SMNVEV (reference sequence). Trimming took 6 bases from V and 6 from J, leaving 6 bases between them. The CDR3 has 11 amino acids. Here the CDR3 DNA reads TGTGCCAGCAGAAGTGTCAATGAGCAGTTCTTC. Its protein is CASRSVNEQFF.

The chain combines TRBV12-5 with TRBJ1-2, with D possibly being TRBD1 (5 bases). The germline V gene encodes CDR1 LGHNT and CDR2 FRNRAP. Trimming shortened V by 1 base and J by 4 bases, and 13 bases separated the two germline ends. CDR3 length equals 15 residues. Here the CDR3 reads CASGLGPGITYGYTF. CDR3 nucleotides: TGTGCTAGTGGTTTGGGGCCAGGGATAACCTATGGCTACACCTTC.

The rearrangement uses TRBV3-1 (or the pseudogene TRBV3-2) and TRBJ1-1; tentative D call: TRBD1 (5 bases). Germline lookup yields CDR1 LGHDT and CDR2 YNNKEL (reference sequence). This CDR3 region has 16 residues. Deletions cut 4 bases from V and 1 base from J, with 16 bases between. CDR3 in DNA: TGTGCCAGCAGCCTCCCAAGGCGGACATCGAACACTGAAGCTTTCTTT. Protein sequence: CASSLPRRTSNTEAFF.